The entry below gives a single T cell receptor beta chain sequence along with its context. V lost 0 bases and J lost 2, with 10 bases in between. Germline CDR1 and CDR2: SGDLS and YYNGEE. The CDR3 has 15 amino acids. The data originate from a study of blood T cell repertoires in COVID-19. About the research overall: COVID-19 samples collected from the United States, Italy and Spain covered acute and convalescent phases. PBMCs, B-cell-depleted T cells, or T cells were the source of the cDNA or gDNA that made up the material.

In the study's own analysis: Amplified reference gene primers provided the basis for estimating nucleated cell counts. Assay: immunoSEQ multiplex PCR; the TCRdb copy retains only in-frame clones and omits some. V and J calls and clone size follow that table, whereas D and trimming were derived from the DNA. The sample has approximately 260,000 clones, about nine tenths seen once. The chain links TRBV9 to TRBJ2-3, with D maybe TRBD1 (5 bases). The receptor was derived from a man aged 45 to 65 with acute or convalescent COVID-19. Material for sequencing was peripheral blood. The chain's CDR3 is CASSVDAGHTDTQYF. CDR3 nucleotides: TGTGCCAGCAGCGTAGATGCAGGGCACACAGATACGCAGTATTTT.